Below, 24 T cell receptor beta chains from the same sample are listed, as sequenced in a study of immune evolution from preneoplasia to lung adenocarcinoma. The method was immunoSEQ multiplex PCR; TCRdb's version includes in-frame clones alone and lacks a portion of them. Altogether 9,500 to 10,000 clones are present, about 80% being singletons, with the ten largest covering roughly 4.5%. Sequencing was done on a sample of FFPE minimally invasive lung adenocarcinoma tissue. All receptors come from a person aged 70 to 85 with lung adenocarcinoma. Some clones in this sample may be carry-over from other donors' samples.

J is TRBJ2-1 and V is TRBV11-2; tentatively, D is TRBD1 or TRBD2 (6 bases each). The CDR3 runs 14 residues. Deletions cut 2 bases from V and 8 bases from J, with 13 bases between. The germline V gene has CDR1 SGHAT and CDR2 FQNNGV. The CDR3: CASSLYRGRDEQFF. The CDR3 DNA follows: TGTGCCAGCAGCTTATATCGGGGGCGGGATGAGCAGTTCTTC.

CDR3 in DNA: TGTGCCAGCAGCTTATCCAGGGGGCCTCTGAACACTGAAGCTTTCTTT. It translates to CASSLSRGPLNTEAFF. The V gene is TRBV7-8, the J gene TRBJ1-1; TRBD1 aligns across 8 bases. Germline V CDR1 and CDR2: SGHVS, FQNEAQ. V gave up 2 bases and J gave up 0 bases; unmatched junction bases: 5. CDR3 length: 16 amino acids. Full variable domain (remainder filled in from reference TRBV7-8 and TRBJ1-1): GAGVSQSPRYKVAKRGQDVALRCDPISGHVSLFWYQQALGQGPEFLTYFQNEAQLDKSGLPSDRFFAERPEGSVSTLKIQRTQQEDSAVYLCASSLSRGPLNTEAFFGQGTRLTVV.

CDR3 DNA: TGTGCCAGCAGTTTAACACAGCTTAATGAAAAACTGTTTTTT. Protein sequence: CASSLTQLNEKLFF. The rearrangement links TRBV27 to TRBJ1-4, with D unclear. From germline, CDR1 is MNHEY and CDR2 SMNVEV (reference sequence). The CDR3 has 14 residues. Trimming pared 2 bases from V and 4 bases from J, leaving 8 bases between.

The rearrangement uses TRBV2 and TRBJ1-2; TRBD1 matches at 7 bases. The V segment lost 5 bases and the J segment 4 bases; nucleotides outside the gene matches: 7. The CDR3 extends over 14 amino acids. Germline V gene sequence: CDR1 SNHLY, CDR2 FYNNEI. This CDR3 is CASSRDSQAYGYTF. The CDR3 DNA reads as TGTGCCAGCAGTCGGGACAGCCAGGCCTATGGCTACACCTTC.

A few counts support this clone. The J gene is TRBJ1-5, the V gene TRBV4-2, with 8 bases fitting TRBD1. This CDR3 region has 15 residues. Germline CDR1 and CDR2: LGHNA and YNFKEQ. Trimming cost V 0 bases and J 7 bases; bases outside gene matches: 5. DNA of the CDR3: TGTGCCAGCAGCCAAGAATCAGGGGGCAGGCAGCCCCAGCATTTT. Protein sequence: CASSQESGGRQPQHF.

This chain connects TRBV7-9 to TRBJ1-2; D is unclear. The CDR3 contains 17 residues. Trimming removed 1 base from V and 0 bases from J, with 15 bases in between. CDR1 is SEHNR and CDR2 is FQNEAQ in the germline V gene (reference sequence). CDR3 protein: CASSLDFRLEANYGYTF. In DNA, the CDR3 is TGTGCCAGCAGCTTAGATTTCCGGCTTGAAGCTAACTATGGCTACACCTTC.

V and J are TRBV20-1 and TRBJ2-1; D remains unclear. Trimming shortened V by 6 bases and J by 9 bases, and 12 bases separated the two germline ends. Per the germline V gene, CDR1 is DFQATT and CDR2 is SNEGSKA (reference sequence). The CDR3 sequence is 11 residues long. CDR3 loop: CSAKTGFEQFF. CDR3 coding DNA: TGCAGTGCGAAGACTGGTTTTGAGCAGTTCTTC.

The chain carries TRBV2 and TRBJ2-1, with TRBD2 matching 8 bases. With V trimmed by 6 bases and J by 7 bases, 5 bases remained unmatched. Germline V gene sequence: CDR1 SNHLY, CDR2 FYNNEI. CDR3 length equals 13 residues. The CDR3 reads CASSQREWNEQFF. The CDR3 coding sequence is TGTGCCAGCAGCCAGCGGGAGTGGAATGAGCAGTTCTTC.

As regards this clone: Other DNA sequences in this specimen translate into the identical CDR3. This sequence joins TRBV4-2 and TRBJ2-3; the match to TRBD2 covers 9 bases. Germline loops: CDR1 LGHNA, CDR2 YNFKEQ. The CDR3 consists of 17 residues. V trimming: 4 bases; J trimming: 5 bases; junction bases outside the gene matches: 13. This chain's CDR3 is CASSLSTTSGGGDTQYF. In nucleotides, the CDR3 is TGTGCCAGCAGCCTCAGTACGACTAGCGGAGGAGGAGATACGCAGTATTTT.

The rearrangement uses TRBV30 and TRBJ1-1; unclear D gene. V was trimmed by 6 bases and J by 3 bases, leaving 11 bases between them. CDR1 and CDR2 (germline): GTSNPN, SVGIG (reference sequence). The CDR3 runs to 12 residues. The DNA of the CDR3 is TGTGCCTGCTCCGCCTGGGACACTGAAGCTTTCTTT. This translates into CACSAWDTEAFF.

This clone was seen only once. The rearrangement links TRBV15 to TRBJ2-5, with D unresolved. This CDR3 region has 11 residues. Germline V lookup: CDR1 LNHNV, CDR2 YYDKDF (reference sequence). With 1 base removed from V and 4 bases from J, the gap between germline ends came to 1 base. Here the CDR3 DNA reads TGTGCCACCAGCAGAGGAGAGACCCAGTACTTC. It translates to CATSRGETQYF. Combining the CDR3 with reference TRBV15 and TRBJ2-5 gives the whole variable domain DAMVIQNPRYQVTQFGKPVTLSCSQTLNHNVMYWYQQKSSQAPKLLFHYYDKDFNNEADTPDNFQSRRPNTSFCFLDIRSPGLGDTAMYLCATSRGETQYFGPGTRLLVL.

The chain employs TRBV27 and TRBJ1-4; TRBD1 agrees at 7 bases. The ends lost 4 bases at V and 3 bases at J; junction bases unmatched: 5. The CDR3 is 15 residues long. Germline assignment: CDR1 MNHEY and CDR2 SMNVEV (reference sequence). For the CDR3, the DNA is TGTGCCAGCAGTTCCGGGACAGACTCTAATGAAAAACTGTTTTTT. This encodes CASSSGTDSNEKLFF. Together with reference TRBV27 and TRBJ1-4, the CDR3 gives the full variable domain: EAQVTQNPRYLITVTGKKLTVTCSQNMNHEYMSWYRQDPGLGLRQIYYSMNVEVTDKGDVPEGYKVSRKEKRNFPLILESPSPNQTSLYFCASSSGTDSNEKLFFGSGTQLSVL.

The chain is built from TRBV19 and TRBJ1-1, with D possibly TRBD1 on 5 matching bases. Germline loops: CDR1 LNHDA, CDR2 SQIVND (reference sequence). With 9 bases removed from V and 4 bases from J, the gap between germline ends came to 21 bases. CDR3 size: 15 residues. CDR3 sequence: CASTPTAGLGTEAFF. CDR3 DNA sequence: TGTGCCAGCACCCCCACGGCAGGGCTGGGCACTGAAGCTTTCTTT.

This sequence joins TRBV30 and TRBJ2-5, with D possibly called TRBD1 or TRBD2 (5 bases each). The CDR3 spans 13 residues. Trimming removed 2 bases from V and 2 bases from J, with 9 bases in between. CDR1 and CDR2 (germline): GTSNPN, SVGIG (reference sequence). The CDR3 nucleotides are TGTGCCTGGAGTACAGGAGGTCAAGAGACCCAGTACTTC. The encoded protein is CAWSTGGQETQYF.

The chain couples TRBV30 to TRBJ1-5; D is perhaps TRBD1 (5 bases). Germline lookup yields CDR1 GTSNPN and CDR2 SVGIG (reference sequence). V was trimmed by 5 bases and J by 6 bases, leaving 14 bases between them. This CDR3 is 13 amino acids long. CDR3 DNA: TGTGCCTGGGCGGCAGGGAAGGGTCAGCCCCAGCATTTT. This codes for CAWAAGKGQPQHF.

This clone was counted a few times. The V and J genes are TRBV2 and TRBJ1-2; the match to TRBD1 covers 9 bases. The CDR3 covers 14 residues. Germline assignment: CDR1 SNHLY and CDR2 FYNNEI. V lost 6 bases, J lost 4 bases, and 6 bases stayed unmatched. CDR3 DNA sequence: TGTGCCAGCAGGGCCGACAGGGGGGGCTATGGCTACACCTTC. Encoded protein: CASRADRGGYGYTF.

The chain carries TRBV29-1 and TRBJ2-1, with 8 bases fitting TRBD2. The germline V gene encodes CDR1 SQVTM and CDR2 ANQGSEA. Trimming at V came to 4 bases and at J to 7 bases, leaving 6 bases not matched to a gene. The CDR3 sequence is 13 residues long. The CDR3 nucleotides read TGCAGCGTTGGAGCGGGGGTTCTGAATGAGCAGTTCTTC. Its translation is CSVGAGVLNEQFF.

This clone has only a few counts. CDR3 amino acids: CASSEGTHNEQFF. The CDR3 DNA follows: TGCGCCAGCAGTGAGGGGACTCACAATGAGCAGTTCTTC. This chain uses TRBV10-1 with TRBJ2-1; D possibly corresponds to TRBD2 (6 bases). The V end was cut by 2 bases, the J end by 5 bases, with 7 bases between. Germline loops: CDR1 WNHNN, CDR2 SYGVQD (reference sequence). The CDR3 is made up of 13 amino acids.

The chain joins TRBV2 to TRBJ2-5; TRBD1 is a possible D gene (7 bases). Germline V gene data show CDR1 as SNHLY and CDR2 as FYNNEI. This CDR3 has 15 amino acids. V was trimmed by 5 bases and J by 1 base, leaving 14 bases between them. CDR3: CASSPGGGFQETQYF. For the CDR3, the DNA is TGTGCCAGCAGTCCTGGAGGGGGCTTCCAAGAGACCCAGTACTTC.

V and J are TRBV25-1 and TRBJ2-3; D gene uncertain. The germline gives CDR1 MGHDK, CDR2 SYGVNS. This CDR3 is built from 12 residues. V shed 4 bases and J shed 0 bases, with 2 bases lying between them. The CDR3 DNA sequence: TGTGCCAGCAGTGGAAGCACAGATACGCAGTATTTT. Protein product: CASSGSTDTQYF.

This clone has just one count. The chain recombines TRBV27 with TRBJ2-7, with unresolved D. The CDR3 runs to 12 residues. CDR1 and CDR2 from the germline V gene are MNHEY and SMNVEV (reference sequence). Trimming left V 10 bases short and J 0 bases short, with 10 bases between. CDR3 residues: CATGSSSYEQYF. CDR3 sequence (DNA): TGTGCCACCGGCTCCAGCTCCTACGAGCAGTACTTC.

This clone was counted once. The rearrangement joins TRBV6-6 to TRBJ1-2; a weak D match, TRBD1 (6 bases). Trimming removed 4 bases at V and 5 bases at J, with 20 bases between. There are 16 residues in the CDR3. Germline V gene data show CDR1 as MNHNY and CDR2 as SVGAGI (reference sequence). The CDR3 spells CASSSRGGANIYGYTF. The CDR3, as DNA: TGTGCCAGCAGTTCACGGGGGGGGGCGAACATTTATGGCTACACCTTC.

The rearrangement uses TRBV28 and TRBJ2-5, with 9 bases that match TRBD1. CDR1 is MDHEN and CDR2 is SYDVKM in the germline V gene. V trimming: 3 bases; J trimming: 5 bases; junction bases outside the gene matches: 4. There are 14 residues in the CDR3. The CDR3 is CASSFRTGEETQYF. The CDR3 bases are TGTGCCAGCAGTTTCCGGACAGGGGAGGAGACCCAGTACTTC.

The V gene is TRBV9, the J gene TRBJ1-2; D gene uncertain. CDR1 and CDR2 (germline): SGDLS, YYNGEE. There are 13 residues in the CDR3. Trimming removed 0 bases at V and 4 bases at J, with 7 bases between. The CDR3 spells CASSVGVSYGYTF. The CDR3 nucleotides are TGTGCCAGCAGCGTAGGAGTATCCTATGGCTACACCTTC.